Listed here are 21 T cell receptor beta chains from one sample, sequenced in a study of untreated major depressive disorder. Study-level points and caveats: Compared with controls, depressed patients showed more TRBV05-01 (Vbeta 5.1) usage in CD4+ T cells.

What these receptors recognize is not known. Assay used: immunoSEQ multiplex PCR; TCRdb lists only in-frame clones, some missing. This table holds about 25,000 clones, 90% to 95% found once. Sample: CD4+ T cells from PBMCs. The origin of the receptors is a woman in her twenties or thirties with major depressive disorder.

This chain connects TRBV28 to TRBJ1-1, with D possibly being TRBD1 (5 bases). CDR3 length: 13 amino acids. Germline CDR1 is MDHEN and CDR2 is SYDVKM. V was clipped by 5 bases and J by 3 bases, with 10 bases between them. This CDR3 reads CASSIRQYTEAFF. The CDR3 nucleotides read TGTGCCAGCAGTATCCGACAGTACACTGAAGCTTTCTTT.

This chain uses TRBV2 with TRBJ1-1; 9 positions match TRBD1. CDR1 and CDR2 (germline): SNHLY, FYNNEI. CDR3 length: 14 residues. The V segment lost 10 bases and the J segment 5 bases; nucleotides outside the gene matches: 11. CDR3 amino acids: CATFRDRVGTEAFF. As DNA, the CDR3 is TGTGCCACGTTCCGGGACAGGGTTGGGACTGAAGCTTTCTTT.

This clone was picked up one time. The CDR3 is CASSLVGPSSYEQYF. The CDR3 DNA sequence: TGTGCCAGCAGCTTAGTAGGGCCGAGCTCCTACGAGCAGTACTTC. The chain has TRBV13 and TRBJ2-7; no firm D call. Trimming left V 1 base short and J 0 bases short, with 10 bases between. This CDR3 region has 15 residues. Germline V CDR1 and CDR2: PRHDT, FYEKMQ (reference sequence).

V usage is TRBV6-5 and J usage is TRBJ2-2; D gene unclear. Germline lookup yields CDR1 MNHEY and CDR2 SVGAGI. This CDR3 is 14 amino acids long. Trimming took 7 bases from V and 0 from J, leaving 9 bases between them. The CDR3 protein is CASIGQTNTGELFF. Written as DNA, the CDR3 is TGTGCCAGCATCGGTCAAACGAACACCGGGGAGCTGTTTTTT.

The CDR3 is CASTPGGMAGELFF. The CDR3 DNA reads as TGTGCCAGCACCCCTGGGGGGATGGCCGGGGAGCTGTTTTTT. The genes are TRBV6-5 and TRBJ2-2, with D possibly being TRBD2 (6 bases). Germline V gene sequence: CDR1 MNHEY, CDR2 SVGAGI. Trimming removed 7 bases from V and 6 bases from J, with 15 bases in between. The CDR3 sequence is 14 residues long.

A single count supports this clone. The chain is built from TRBV19 and TRBJ1-2; a possible D gene is TRBD1 (5 bases). The V end was cut by 6 bases, the J end by 6 bases, with 5 bases between. Germline V gene sequence: CDR1 LNHDA, CDR2 SQIVND (reference sequence). The CDR3 is 10 amino acids. CDR3 in DNA: TGTGCCAGTAGGGGGGATGGCTACACCTTC. Translating it yields CASRGDGYTF.

The V gene is TRBV18, the J gene TRBJ1-5, with D maybe TRBD1 (6 bases). Germline CDR1 is KGHSH and CDR2 is LQKENI. V dropped 2 bases and J dropped 5 bases, with 16 bases sitting between them. The CDR3 runs to 16 residues. CDR3 nucleotides: TGTGCCAGCTCACCAGGGGGGGGCGCGAGGGATCAGCCCCAGCATTTT. This codes for CASSPGGGARDQPQHF.

The V and J genes are TRBV11-1 and TRBJ2-7, with 8 bases identical to TRBD2. Germline V lookup: CDR1 SGHAT, CDR2 FQDESV (reference sequence). After removal of 3 bases from V and 3 bases from J, the junction contained 7 bases not matched to a gene. The CDR3 runs 15 residues. The DNA for the CDR3 is TGTGCCAGCAGCTTTCGAGCGGGAGTGGGCTACGAGCAGTACTTC. It specifies CASSFRAGVGYEQYF.

The genes are TRBV10-2 and TRBJ2-2; 8 bases are shared with TRBD2. The CDR3 has 14 residues. The germline gives CDR1 WSHSY, CDR2 SAAADI. Trimming cost V 5 bases and J 6 bases; bases outside gene matches: 5. The CDR3 reads CASSPHGGAGELFF. CDR3 sequence (DNA): TGCGCCAGCAGTCCCCACGGGGGGGCCGGGGAGCTGTTTTTT.

This clone was seen a handful of times. The rearrangement uses TRBV6-1 and TRBJ2-1; 8 bases are shared with TRBD1. This CDR3 comprises 16 residues. The germline V gene encodes CDR1 MNHNS and CDR2 SASEGT. With 4 bases clipped from V and 2 bases from J, the junction kept 7 bases outside the gene matches. The CDR3 region has the DNA TGTGCCAGCAGTGCCCAGGGGGCGCGAACCTACAATGAGCAGTTCTTC. Residues: CASSAQGARTYNEQFF.

The J gene is TRBJ2-1, the V gene TRBV29-1, with D possibly being TRBD1 (5 bases). The CDR3 covers 12 residues. V was trimmed by 7 bases and J by 0 bases, leaving 7 bases between them. The germline V gene has CDR1 SQVTM and CDR2 ANQGSEA. In DNA form, the CDR3 reads TGCAGCGGGGGCTACTCCTACAATGAGCAGTTCTTC. It encodes CSGGYSYNEQFF.

The V gene is TRBV2, the J gene TRBJ1-3, with 7 bases matching TRBD1. CDR1 and CDR2 (germline): SNHLY, FYNNEI. The V and J ends lost 6 bases and 4 bases, in that order; junction bases with no gene match: 9. The CDR3 has 15 residues. In DNA, the CDR3 is TGTGCCAGCAGAAAACAGGGGAGGGGCGGAAACACCATATATTTT. This translates into CASRKQGRGGNTIYF.

The rearrangement uses TRBV7-2 and TRBJ2-1; 9 bases line up with TRBD2. Germline V gene sequence: CDR1 SGHTA, CDR2 FQGNSA. The CDR3 is 15 amino acids. The junction had 8 bases not matched to a gene; V was cut back by 1 base and J by 10 bases. The CDR3 loop is CASSLDGLAGREQFF. The CDR3 DNA reads TGTGCCAGCAGCTTAGACGGGCTAGCGGGGAGAGAGCAGTTCTTC.

This clone has only a few counts. V gene TRBV9 combines with J gene TRBJ1-1; D not certain. This CDR3 region has 16 residues. Germline V lookup: CDR1 SGDLS, CDR2 YYNGEE. V was trimmed by 2 bases and J by 5 bases, leaving 19 bases between them. The chain's CDR3 is CASSVGDYRARTEAFF. CDR3 sequence (DNA): TGTGCCAGCAGCGTCGGCGACTATAGGGCGAGAACTGAAGCTTTCTTT.

This clone was seen once. This chain uses TRBV7-3 with TRBJ2-7, with 7 bases lining up with TRBD2. The V segment lost 0 bases and the J segment 6 bases; nucleotides outside the gene matches: 11. Germline-derived CDR1 and CDR2 are SGHTA and FQGTGA. This CDR3 region has 16 residues. For the CDR3, the DNA is TGTGCCAGCAGCTTAACCCCCGCGGGGGTCTTAGGCGAGCAGTACTTC. This codes for CASSLTPAGVLGEQYF.

This clone was seen once. The V call is TRBV5-1, the J call TRBJ2-3; D could derive from TRBD1 or TRBD2 (5 bases each). This CDR3 comprises 14 residues. Germline values: CDR1 SGHRS, CDR2 YFSETQ. Trimming took off 3 bases at V and 5 bases at J, with 13 bases between the two ends. CDR3 nucleotide sequence: TGCGCCAGCAGCTCAGGGTCAGAGGGAGATACGCAGTATTTT. Translating it yields CASSSGSEGDTQYF. The full variable domain, completed using reference TRBV5-1 and TRBJ2-3, is KAGVTQTPRYLIKTRGQQVTLSCSPISGHRSVSWYQQTPGQGLQFLFEYFSETQRNKGNFPGRFSGRQFSNSRSEMNVSTLELGDSALYLCASSSGSEGDTQYFGPGTRLTVL.

This clone was detected only once. V and J are TRBV6-6 and TRBJ2-5, with 7 bases matching TRBD1. V gave up 2 bases and J gave up 1 base; unmatched junction bases: 4. Germline V CDR1 and CDR2: MNHNY, SVGAGI (reference sequence). CDR3 size: 15 residues. In DNA, the CDR3 is TGTGCCAGCAGTTACCGACAGGGAGCCCAAGAGACCCAGTACTTC. Its translation: CASSYRQGAQETQYF.

The rearrangement uses TRBV6-5 and TRBJ2-1; possibly TRBD2 for D (6 bases). The V and J ends lost 2 bases and 4 bases respectively, with 6 bases between them. The CDR3 has 13 residues. Germline V gene data show CDR1 as MNHEY and CDR2 as SVGAGI. The CDR3 region has the DNA TGTGCCAGCAGTTACGGGGGGTACAATGAGCAGTTCTTC. Amino acid sequence: CASSYGGYNEQFF.

The V gene is TRBV20-1, the J gene TRBJ1-2, with unresolved D. Deletions cut 5 bases from V and 7 bases from J, with 11 bases between. The CDR3 has 11 amino acids. Germline CDR1 DFQATT, CDR2 SNEGSKA (reference sequence). The CDR3 region has the DNA TGCAGTGCTTCGGATGGGTTTGGCTACACCTTC. Protein sequence: CSASDGFGYTF.

This chain connects TRBV7-2 to TRBJ2-1; the match to TRBD2 covers 8 bases. V lost 5 bases, J lost 0 bases, and 6 bases stayed unmatched. The length of the CDR3 is 16 residues. CDR1 is SGHTA, CDR2 FQGNSA, per germline. The CDR3 sequence: CASSRSGASSYNEQFF. The CDR3 coding sequence is TGTGCCAGCAGCCGTAGCGGGGCGAGCTCCTACAATGAGCAGTTCTTC.

V usage is TRBV28 and J usage is TRBJ2-2, with 8 bases fitting TRBD1. The CDR3 is 18 residues long. Germline V lookup: CDR1 MDHEN, CDR2 SYDVKM. The J segment lost 0 bases and the V segment lost 2 bases, leaving 8 bases of the junction unmatched. The CDR3 coding sequence is TGTGCCAGCAGTTTACCCCTCCGGACAGGGCCGAACACCGGGGAGCTGTTTTTT. Residues: CASSLPLRTGPNTGELFF.